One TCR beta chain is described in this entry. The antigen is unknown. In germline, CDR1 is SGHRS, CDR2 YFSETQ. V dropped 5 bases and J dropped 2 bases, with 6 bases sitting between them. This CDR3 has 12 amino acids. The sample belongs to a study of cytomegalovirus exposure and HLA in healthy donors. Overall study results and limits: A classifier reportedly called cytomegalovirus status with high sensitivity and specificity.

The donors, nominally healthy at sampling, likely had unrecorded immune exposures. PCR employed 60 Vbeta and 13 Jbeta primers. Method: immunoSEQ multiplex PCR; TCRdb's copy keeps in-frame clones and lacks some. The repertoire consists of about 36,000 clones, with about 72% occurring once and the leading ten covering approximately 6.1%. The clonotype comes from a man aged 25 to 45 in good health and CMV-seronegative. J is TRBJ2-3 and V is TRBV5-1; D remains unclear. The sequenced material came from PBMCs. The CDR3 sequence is CASSSNTDTQYF. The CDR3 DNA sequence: TGCGCCAGCAGTTCAAACACAGATACGCAGTATTTT.